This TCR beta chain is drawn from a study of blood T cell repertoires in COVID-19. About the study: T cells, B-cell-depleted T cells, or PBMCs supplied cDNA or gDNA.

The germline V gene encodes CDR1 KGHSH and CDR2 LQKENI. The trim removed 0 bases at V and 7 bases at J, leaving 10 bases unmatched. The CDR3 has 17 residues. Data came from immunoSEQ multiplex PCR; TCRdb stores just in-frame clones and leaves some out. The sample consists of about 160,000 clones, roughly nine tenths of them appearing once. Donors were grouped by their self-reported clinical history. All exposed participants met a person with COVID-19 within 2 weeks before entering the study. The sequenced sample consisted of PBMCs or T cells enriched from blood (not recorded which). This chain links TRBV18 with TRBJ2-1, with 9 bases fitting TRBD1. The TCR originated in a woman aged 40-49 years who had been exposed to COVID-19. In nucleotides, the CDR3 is TGTGCCAGCTCACCACCGACAGGGACAGGGAAAGTGAATGAGCAGTTCTTC. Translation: CASSPPTGTGKVNEQFF.